This is a list of T cell receptor beta chains from one sample in a study of T cells in Graves' hyperthyroidism and ophthalmopathy. Via MiXCR, TCRdb re-called the multiplex PCR reads, giving one row per CDR3 protein. The data hold around 200,000 distinct CDR3 sequences, with 15% to 20% observed a single time. The sequencing sample was made of blood. The source is a woman aged 50 to 65 with Graves' hyperthyroidism. CDR3s include the opening cysteine and the closing phenylalanine or tryptophan. A D gene is named only where the DNA matches it firmly. Clone sizes are given selectively: once, few, many, or a class where the clone is expanded.

D | size | J | V | DNA | CDR3
TRBD1 | many | TRBJ2-3 | TRBV5-4 | TGTGCCAGCAGCCCGAGAGGGACAGTCACAGATACGCAGTATTTT | CASSPRGTVTDTQYF
NA | many | TRBJ2-7 | TRBV12-3/TRBV12-4 | TGTGCCAGCAGTTTAATACAGGGCGGGGAGCAGTACTTC | CASSLIQGGEQYF
TRBD1 | NA | TRBJ2-1 | TRBV6-2/TRBV6-3 | TGTGCCAGCAGAAAATTGGACAGGGGGTGGGGAACCTACAATGAGCAGTTCTTC | CASRKLDRGWGTYNEQFF
TRBD2 | NA | TRBJ2-7 | TRBV3-1 | TGTGCCAGCAGCCCGGGAGGGCCCCTGAGCTCCTACGAGCAGTACTTC | CASSPGGPLSSYEQYF
NA | many | TRBJ1-5 | TRBV6-1 | TGTGCCAGCCTCACCGGGACTCAGGGGAGCAATCAGCCCCAGCATTTT | CASLTGTQGSNQPQHF
TRBD1 | NA | TRBJ1-2 | TRBV29-1 | TGCAGCGTTGAAGGGGACAGGCTCTATGGCTACACCTTC | CSVEGDRLYGYTF
TRBD1 | many | TRBJ1-5 | TRBV27 | TGTGCCAGCAGACCCGGGACAGGCCATAGCAATCAGCCCCAGCATTTT | CASRPGTGHSNQPQHF
NA | many | TRBJ1-5 | TRBV20-1 | TGCAGTGCTAGTCGCCTAAAAAACAGGGTGTCTCAGCCCCAGCATTTT | CSASRLKNRVSQPQHF
NA | NA | TRBJ2-2 | TRBV19 | TGTGCCAGTAGTATAGTTAGCTACAACACCGGGGAGCTGTTTTTT | CASSIVSYNTGELFF
TRBD1 | few | TRBJ1-2 | TRBV3-1 | TGTGCCAGCAGCCAAGCGGGACAGGGGTTCTACTATGGCTACACCTTC | CASSQAGQGFYYGYTF
NA | many | TRBJ1-2 | TRBV6-1 | TGTGCCAGCAGCCGAGACAGGATCTATGGCTACACCTTC | CASSRDRIYGYTF
NA | NA | TRBJ1-2 | TRBV5-1 | TGCGCCAGCAGCTTGGCCGATTACAGGGCTGGCTACACCTTC | CASSLADYRAGYTF
TRBD2 | many | TRBJ2-5 | TRBV20-1 | TGCAGTGCCCAAGATCGGGGGGGGGAGACCCAGTACTTC | CSAQDRGGETQYF
NA | many | TRBJ1-2 | TRBV28 | TGTGCCAGCAGTTTAGGAGGGAGGCCGGAAGGCTACACCTTC | CASSLGGRPEGYTF
TRBD2 | NA | TRBJ2-5 | TRBV28 | TGTGCCAGCAGTACACTAGCGGGAAATGGGGAGACCCAGTACTTC | CASSTLAGNGETQYF
NA | many | TRBJ2-2 | TRBV11-2 | TGTGCCAGCACCGCCGACAGGCGACGGACCGGGGAGCTGTTTTTT | CASTADRRRTGELFF